One sample yielded the 30 T cell receptor beta chains listed below, sequenced in a study of T cell changes during pregnancy in multiple sclerosis. The protocol was immunoSEQ multiplex PCR, while the TCRdb copy is restricted to in-frame clones and leaves out a portion. The sample gives tens of thousands of clones, more than 85% of which show up once; about 12% is in the top ten. The material was CD8+ T cells from peripheral blood mononuclear cells, obtained after pregnancy. Source of these receptors: a female donor with multiple sclerosis, enrolled in a pregnancy study.

The V and J genes are TRBV28 and TRBJ2-3, with 12 bases aligning to TRBD2. The CDR3 totals 16 residues. Trimming took 5 bases from V and 1 from J; bases not matched to a gene: 4. Germline lookup yields CDR1 MDHEN and CDR2 SYDVKM. The CDR3 DNA reads as TGTGCCAGCAGTCCATGGACTAGCGGGGGCACAGATACGCAGTATTTT. Its translation is CASSPWTSGGTDTQYF.

V gene TRBV7-9 combines with J gene TRBJ2-5; 7 bases map to TRBD1. V lost 4 bases to trimming and J lost 4 bases; unmatched junction nucleotides: 12. CDR3 length equals 16 residues. Germline V lookup: CDR1 SEHNR, CDR2 FQNEAQ (reference sequence). CDR3 loop: CASSSPAGQDRETQYF. DNA of the CDR3: TGTGCCAGCAGCTCCCCGGCCGGACAGGATCGAGAGACCCAGTACTTC.

This chain connects TRBV6-1 to TRBJ2-1; 7 nucleotides align to TRBD2. CDR1 is MNHNS, CDR2 SASEGT, per germline. This CDR3 is built from 16 residues. V trimming: 4 bases; J trimming: 9 bases; junction bases outside the gene matches: 15. The DNA of the CDR3 is TGTGCCAGCAGTGTAGGAGATCCGGGACTACGTAGTGAGCAGTTCTTC. Its translation is CASSVGDPGLRSEQFF.

The rearrangement links TRBV7-6 to TRBJ2-1, with 7 nucleotides matching TRBD2. The CDR3 runs to 13 residues. V lost 5 bases and J lost 8; bases outside the gene matches: 6. CDR1 is SGHVS, CDR2 FNYEAQ, per germline. The CDR3 loop reads CASSQTGRDEQFF. DNA for the CDR3: TGTGCCAGCAGCCAGACTGGGAGGGATGAGCAGTTCTTC. Full variable domain (rest looked up from reference TRBV7-6 and TRBJ2-1): GAGVSQSPRYKVTKRGQDVALRCDPISGHVSLYWYRQALGQGPEFLTYFNYEAQQDKSGLPNDRFSAERPEGSISTLTIQRTEQRDSAMYRCASSQTGRDEQFFGPGTRLTVL.

The genes are TRBV6-4 and TRBJ2-1; 11 bases fit TRBD2. The trim removed 6 bases at V and 3 bases at J, leaving 4 bases unmatched. CDR3 length: 15 amino acids. CDR1 is MRHNA, CDR2 SNTAGT, per germline. The CDR3 is CASRATSGDYNEQFF. As DNA, the CDR3 is TGTGCCAGCAGGGCGACTAGCGGGGACTACAATGAGCAGTTCTTC.

This clone was found once. This chain links TRBV6-5 with TRBJ2-1; unclear D gene. CDR1 MNHEY and CDR2 SVGAGI come from the germline V gene. The ends were cut back, 0 bases at V and 0 bases at J, with 9 bases in the middle. This CDR3 contains 16 residues. Here the CDR3 DNA reads TGTGCCAGCAGTTACTCGGGCGAGAGCTCCTACAATGAGCAGTTCTTC. Translation gives CASSYSGESSYNEQFF.

The V call is TRBV14, the J call TRBJ2-1; no clear D. Trimming took 0 bases from V and 8 from J, leaving 14 bases between them. In germline, CDR1 is SGHDN, CDR2 FVKESK. CDR3 length: 15 residues. CDR3 sequence (DNA): TGTGCCAGCAGCCAAGAAGCATTTAGCAGCGATGAGCAGTTCTTC. Its protein is CASSQEAFSSDEQFF.

The genes are TRBV2 and TRBJ2-1, with 7 bases identical to TRBD1. The CDR3 sequence is 13 residues long. Germline CDR1 is SNHLY and CDR2 is FYNNEI. Trimming took 3 bases from V and 7 from J; bases not matched to a gene: 3. CDR3 loop: CASSEVRGNEQFF. DNA of the CDR3: TGTGCCAGCAGTGAGGTCAGGGGGAATGAGCAGTTCTTC.

This chain connects TRBV7-9 to TRBJ2-5; TRBD2 agrees at 7 bases. The V gene end was trimmed by 0 bases and the J gene end by 5 bases; junction bases not matched to a gene: 18. Germline V gene sequence: CDR1 SEHNR, CDR2 FQNEAQ (reference sequence). The CDR3 extends over 19 amino acids. The DNA of the CDR3 is TGTGCCAGCAGCTTAGCCCCCCTCGAAGCAACGGGAGGTCAGGAGACCCAGTACTTC. Translated: CASSLAPLEATGGQETQYF.

The CDR3 coding sequence is TGTGCCAGCAGCATTACGGACTGGAACGAGCAGTACTTC. The encoded protein is CASSITDWNEQYF. The genes are TRBV9 and TRBJ2-7, with a tentative D call TRBD2 (5 bases). Trimming took off 4 bases at V and 5 bases at J, with 13 bases between the two ends. From germline, CDR1 is SGDLS and CDR2 YYNGEE. The CDR3 is made up of 13 amino acids.

This rearrangement joins TRBV9 to TRBJ2-3; tentatively, D is TRBD2 (6 bases). The CDR3 is made up of 14 amino acids. Looked up from germline, CDR1 is SGDLS and CDR2 is YYNGEE. Trimming removed 3 bases from V and 0 bases from J, with 8 bases in between. The CDR3, as DNA: TGTGCCAGCAGCGAAAGCGGGAGCACAGATACGCAGTATTTT. It yields the protein CASSESGSTDTQYF.

The chain couples TRBV7-8 to TRBJ2-5; maybe TRBD1 (5 bases). Germline V gene sequence: CDR1 SGHVS, CDR2 FQNEAQ. V was shortened by 4 bases and J by 2 bases, with 14 bases between the two germline ends. This CDR3 contains 15 residues. The CDR3 loop is CASSSPTEPQETQYF. CDR3 nucleotide sequence: TGTGCCAGCAGCTCCCCGACAGAACCACAAGAGACCCAGTACTTC. Full variable domain (outside the CDR3, taken from reference TRBV7-8 and TRBJ2-5): GAGVSQSPRYKVAKRGQDVALRCDPISGHVSLFWYQQALGQGPEFLTYFQNEAQLDKSGLPSDRFFAERPEGSVSTLKIQRTQQEDSAVYLCASSSPTEPQETQYFGPGTRLLVL.

The chain employs TRBV28 and TRBJ1-4; unclear D gene. Trimming removed 5 bases from V and 0 bases from J, with 7 bases in between. Germline CDR1 is MDHEN and CDR2 is SYDVKM. The CDR3 totals 14 residues. The CDR3 spells CASSHPATNEKLFF. The CDR3 nucleotides read TGTGCCAGCAGTCATCCAGCAACTAATGAAAAACTGTTTTTT. Full variable domain (rest looked up from reference TRBV28 and TRBJ1-4): DVKVTQSSRYLVKRTGEKVFLECVQDMDHENMFWYRQDPGLGLRLIYFSYDVKMKEKGDIPEGYSVSREKKERFSLILESASTNQTSMYLCASSHPATNEKLFFGSGTQLSVL.

This clone came up a few times. The chain links TRBV30 to TRBJ2-7; D may be TRBD2 (6 bases). CDR3 length equals 15 residues. Germline-derived CDR1 and CDR2 are GTSNPN and SVGIG (reference sequence). V gave up 1 base and J gave up 3 bases, with 16 bases separating them. The CDR3 sequence is CAWSEVGGIFYEQYF. The CDR3 DNA reads as TGTGCCTGGAGTGAAGTGGGGGGAATATTCTACGAGCAGTACTTC.

The V call is TRBV21-1, the J call TRBJ1-4. TRBV21-1 is designated a pseudogene. This CDR3 is built from 14 residues. Here the CDR3 reads CAMFVSQRHEKLFF. CDR3 in DNA: TGTGCCATGTTCGTGTCCCAGCGGCATGAAAAACTGTTTTTT.

The rearrangement links TRBV7-9 to TRBJ1-2; TRBD1 is a possible D gene (6 bases). There are 15 residues in the CDR3. The germline gives CDR1 SEHNR, CDR2 FQNEAQ (reference sequence). V shed 4 bases and J shed 3 bases, with 15 bases lying between them. This chain's CDR3 is CASSSDRNADYGYTF. The CDR3 nucleotides read TGTGCCAGCAGCTCAGACAGGAACGCTGACTATGGCTACACCTTC.

This chain joins TRBV7-2 and TRBJ2-2; D is unresolved. Trimming removed 2 bases from V and 4 bases from J, with 8 bases in between. The CDR3 totals 14 residues. Germline CDR1 and CDR2: SGHTA and FQGNSA. The CDR3 loop is CASSLKPVTGELFF. The CDR3 region has the DNA TGTGCCAGCAGCTTAAAACCGGTCACCGGGGAGCTGTTTTTT.

The V gene is TRBV10-2, the J gene TRBJ1-5, with TRBD1 matching over 9 bases. The V gene's germline CDR1 is WSHSY and CDR2 SAAADI. The V segment lost 10 bases and the J segment 4 bases; nucleotides outside the gene matches: 8. The CDR3 is 14 residues long. The CDR3 region is CATLGQGPNQPQHF. In DNA, the CDR3 is TGCGCCACCCTGGGACAGGGCCCAAATCAGCCCCAGCATTTT.

The chain couples TRBV2 to TRBJ1-2; the D gene is possibly TRBD1 (6 bases). The CDR3 is 13 amino acids. Deletions cut 6 bases from V and 6 bases from J, with 14 bases between. Looked up from germline, CDR1 is SNHLY and CDR2 is FYNNEI. CDR3 bases: TGTGCCAGCAGCTTCGTGTACAGGGATGGCTACACCTTC. Translated: CASSFVYRDGYTF.

The V and J genes are TRBV7-9 and TRBJ2-1; TRBD2 matches 8 bases. Losses at the gene ends were 5 bases for V and 2 bases for J; bases not matched to a gene: 8. In germline, CDR1 is SEHNR, CDR2 FQNEAQ (reference sequence). This CDR3 has 16 residues. The CDR3 coding sequence is TGTGCCAGCAGCCCCAGCGGGGGCCTTACCTACAATGAGCAGTTCTTC. Translated: CASSPSGGLTYNEQFF.

The rearrangement joins TRBV7-9 to TRBJ1-2, with TRBD1 matching over 7 bases. The germline V gene encodes CDR1 SEHNR and CDR2 FQNEAQ (reference sequence). The CDR3 runs 13 residues. The V and J ends lost 5 bases and 3 bases, in that order; junction bases with no gene match: 3. The CDR3 nucleotides are TGTGCCAGCAGCGCAGGGGGGCACTATGGCTACACCTTC. Its protein product is CASSAGGHYGYTF.

The rearrangement links TRBV6-5 to TRBJ1-2; 7 bases match TRBD1. Germline trimming cut 5 bases from V and 4 bases from J; bases unmatched to any gene: 10. The germline CDR1 and CDR2 sequences are MNHEY and SVGAGI. This CDR3 region has 15 residues. The CDR3 region has the DNA TGTGCCAGCAGTAAAACCGGGACAGATTTCTATGGCTACACCTTC. As protein: CASSKTGTDFYGYTF.

This chain joins TRBV5-1 and TRBJ2-7; D might be TRBD1 (6 bases). This CDR3 spans 12 amino acids. Germline V lookup: CDR1 SGHRS, CDR2 YFSETQ. V was cut by 7 bases and J by 6 bases, with 14 bases left in between. The CDR3 bases are TGCGCCAGCGGCCTCGAGGGGGTCGAGCAGTACTTC. It is translated as CASGLEGVEQYF. Full variable domain (missing parts from reference TRBV5-1 and TRBJ2-7): KAGVTQTPRYLIKTRGQQVTLSCSPISGHRSVSWYQQTPGQGLQFLFEYFSETQRNKGNFPGRFSGRQFSNSRSEMNVSTLELGDSALYLCASGLEGVEQYFGPGTRLTVT.

This clone was observed once. For the CDR3, the DNA is TGTGCCAGCAGCGCCACAGGGGTGGCGATAGATGAGCAGTTCTTC. Translation gives CASSATGVAIDEQFF. The rearrangement uses TRBV7-3 and TRBJ2-1; 7 nucleotides line up with TRBD1. The CDR3 totals 15 residues. CDR1 and CDR2 (germline): SGHTA, FQGTGA. After removal of 5 bases from V and 8 bases from J, the junction contained 12 bases not matched to a gene.

The chain uses TRBV5-1 and TRBJ1-1; D uncertain. The CDR3 is made up of 13 amino acids. V shed 2 bases and J shed 1 base, with 6 bases lying between them. Germline loops: CDR1 SGHRS, CDR2 YFSETQ. Here the CDR3 DNA reads TGCGCCAGCAGCTTCGAGAGGAACACTGAAGCTTTCTTT. Translated, it gives CASSFERNTEAFF. The entire variable domain, with the rest obtained from reference TRBV5-1 and TRBJ1-1, is as follows: KAGVTQTPRYLIKTRGQQVTLSCSPISGHRSVSWYQQTPGQGLQFLFEYFSETQRNKGNFPGRFSGRQFSNSRSEMNVSTLELGDSALYLCASSFERNTEAFFGQGTRLTVV.

This chain links TRBV2 with TRBJ2-7; D is possibly TRBD1 (6 bases). The germline V and J ends were trimmed by 6 bases and 4 bases, with 19 bases remaining between them. Germline-derived CDR1 and CDR2 are SNHLY and FYNNEI. This CDR3 region has 15 residues. The CDR3 DNA sequence: TGTGCCAGCAGGCAGGGGTGGAGCTCCTTTTACGAGCAGTACTTC. Translated: CASRQGWSSFYEQYF.

The chain couples TRBV2 to TRBJ1-6, with D hard to call. This CDR3 has 15 amino acids. Germline V gene data show CDR1 as SNHLY and CDR2 as FYNNEI. Trimming took 6 bases from V and 0 from J, leaving 9 bases between them. Written as DNA, the CDR3 is TGTGCCAGCAGGCGCTCGAGCTCCTATAATTCACCCCTCCACTTT. Encoded protein: CASRRSSSYNSPLHF.

The CDR3 region is CASSPAGDQPQHF. CDR3 DNA sequence: TGTGCCAGCTCACCCGCAGGGGATCAGCCCCAGCATTTT. The V gene is TRBV18, the J gene TRBJ1-5, with D tentatively TRBD1 (6 bases). The CDR3 covers 13 residues. The germline CDR1 and CDR2 sequences are KGHSH and LQKENI. Trimming removed 3 bases from V and 5 bases from J, with 8 bases in between.

The V gene is TRBV28, the J gene TRBJ2-7; TRBD2 agrees at 8 bases. Unmatched junction bases numbered 6, after V lost 5 bases and J lost 3 bases. Per the germline V gene, CDR1 is MDHEN and CDR2 is SYDVKM. The CDR3 is 14 amino acids. The CDR3 nucleotides read TGTGCCAGCAGTATAACTAGCGGCGACTACGAGCAGTACTTC. Protein: CASSITSGDYEQYF.

This clone was seen more than once but under ten times. The chain joins TRBV6-1 to TRBJ1-4, with D possibly TRBD1 on 5 matching bases. The germline CDR1 and CDR2 sequences are MNHNS and SASEGT. The ends were cut back, 1 base at V and 8 bases at J, with 8 bases in the middle. The CDR3 extends over 13 amino acids. CDR3 bases: TGTGCCAGCAGTGAAGTGGGGGGAGAAAAACTGTTTTTT. Translated, it gives CASSEVGGEKLFF.